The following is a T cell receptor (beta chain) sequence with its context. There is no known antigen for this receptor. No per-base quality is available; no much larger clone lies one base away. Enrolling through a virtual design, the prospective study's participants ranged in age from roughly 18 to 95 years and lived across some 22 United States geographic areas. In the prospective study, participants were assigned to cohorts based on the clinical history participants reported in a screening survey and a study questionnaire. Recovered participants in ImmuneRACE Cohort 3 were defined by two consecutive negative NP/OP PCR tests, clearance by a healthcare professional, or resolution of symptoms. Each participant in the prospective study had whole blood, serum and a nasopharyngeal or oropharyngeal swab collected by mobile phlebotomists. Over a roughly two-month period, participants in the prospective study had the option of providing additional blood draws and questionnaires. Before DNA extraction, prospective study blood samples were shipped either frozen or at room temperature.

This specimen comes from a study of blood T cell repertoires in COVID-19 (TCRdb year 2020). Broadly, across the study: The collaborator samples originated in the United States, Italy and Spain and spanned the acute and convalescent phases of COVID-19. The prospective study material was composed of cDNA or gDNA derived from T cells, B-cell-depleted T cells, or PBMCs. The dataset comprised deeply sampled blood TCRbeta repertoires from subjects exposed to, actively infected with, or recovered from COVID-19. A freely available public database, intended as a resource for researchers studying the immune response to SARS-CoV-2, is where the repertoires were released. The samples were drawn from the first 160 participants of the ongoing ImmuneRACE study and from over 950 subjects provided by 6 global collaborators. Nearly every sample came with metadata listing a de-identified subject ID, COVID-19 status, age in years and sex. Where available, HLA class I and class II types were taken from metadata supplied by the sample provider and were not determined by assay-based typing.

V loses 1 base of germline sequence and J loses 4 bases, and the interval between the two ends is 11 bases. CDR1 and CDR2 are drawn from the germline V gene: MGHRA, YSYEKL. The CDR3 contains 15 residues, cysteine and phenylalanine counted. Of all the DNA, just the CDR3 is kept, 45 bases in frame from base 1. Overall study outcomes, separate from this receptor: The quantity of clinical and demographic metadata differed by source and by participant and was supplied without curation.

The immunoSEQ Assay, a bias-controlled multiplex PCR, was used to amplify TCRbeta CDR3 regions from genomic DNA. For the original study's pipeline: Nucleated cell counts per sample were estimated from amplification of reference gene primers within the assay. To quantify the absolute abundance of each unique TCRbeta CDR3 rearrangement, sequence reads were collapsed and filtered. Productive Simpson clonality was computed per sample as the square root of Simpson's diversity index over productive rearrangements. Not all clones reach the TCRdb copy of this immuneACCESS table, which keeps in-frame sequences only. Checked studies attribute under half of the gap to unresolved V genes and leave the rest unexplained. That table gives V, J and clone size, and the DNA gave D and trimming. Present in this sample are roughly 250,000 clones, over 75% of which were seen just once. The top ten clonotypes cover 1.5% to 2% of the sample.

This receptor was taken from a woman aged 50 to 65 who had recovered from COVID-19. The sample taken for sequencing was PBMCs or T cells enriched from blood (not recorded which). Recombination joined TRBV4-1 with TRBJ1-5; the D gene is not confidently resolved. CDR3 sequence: CASSQGFLTNQPQHF. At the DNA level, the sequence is TGCGCCAGCAGCCAAGGGTTTCTCACTAATCAGCCCCAGCATTTT.